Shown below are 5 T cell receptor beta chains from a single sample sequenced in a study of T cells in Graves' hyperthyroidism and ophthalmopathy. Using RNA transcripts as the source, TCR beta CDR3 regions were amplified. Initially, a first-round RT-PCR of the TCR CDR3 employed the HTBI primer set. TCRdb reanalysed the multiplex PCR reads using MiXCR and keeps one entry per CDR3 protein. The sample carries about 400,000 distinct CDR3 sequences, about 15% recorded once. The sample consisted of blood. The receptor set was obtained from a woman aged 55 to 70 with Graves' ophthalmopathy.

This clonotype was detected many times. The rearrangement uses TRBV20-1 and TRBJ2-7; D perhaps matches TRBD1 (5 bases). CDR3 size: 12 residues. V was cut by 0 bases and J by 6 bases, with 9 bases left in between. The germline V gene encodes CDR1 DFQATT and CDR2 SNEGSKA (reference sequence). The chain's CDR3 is CSARDRVAEQYF. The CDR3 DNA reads TGCAGTGCTAGAGACAGGGTAGCCGAGCAGTACTTC.

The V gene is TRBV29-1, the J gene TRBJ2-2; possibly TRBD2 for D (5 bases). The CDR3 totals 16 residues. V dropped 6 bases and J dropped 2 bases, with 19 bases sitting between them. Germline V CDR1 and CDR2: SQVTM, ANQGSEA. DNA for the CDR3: TGCAGCGTAGCGGCGTCCAGTGGGGTAAACACCGGGGAGCTGTTTTTT. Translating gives CSVAASSGVNTGELFF.

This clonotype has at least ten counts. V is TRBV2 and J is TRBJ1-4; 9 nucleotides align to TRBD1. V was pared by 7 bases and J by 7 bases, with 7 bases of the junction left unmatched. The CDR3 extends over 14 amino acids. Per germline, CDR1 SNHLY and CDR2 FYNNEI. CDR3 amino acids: CASIQQGAREKLFF. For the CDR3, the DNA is TGTGCCAGCATACAACAGGGGGCGCGTGAAAAACTGTTTTTT.

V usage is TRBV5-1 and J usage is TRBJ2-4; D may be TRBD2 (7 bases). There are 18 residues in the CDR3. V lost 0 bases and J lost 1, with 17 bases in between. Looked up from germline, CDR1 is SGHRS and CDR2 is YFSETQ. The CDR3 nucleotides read TGCGCCAGCAGCTTGGAGGGGGGGGCTAATAGGGCCAAAAACATTCAGTACTTC. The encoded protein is CASSLEGGANRAKNIQYF.

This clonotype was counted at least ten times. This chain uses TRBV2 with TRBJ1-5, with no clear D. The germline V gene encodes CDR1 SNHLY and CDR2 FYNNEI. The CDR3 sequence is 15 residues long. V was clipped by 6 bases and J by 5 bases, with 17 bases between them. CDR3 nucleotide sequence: TGTGCCAGCAGACCGGGTAACTTGTACGATCAGCCCCAGCATTTT. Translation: CASRPGNLYDQPQHF.